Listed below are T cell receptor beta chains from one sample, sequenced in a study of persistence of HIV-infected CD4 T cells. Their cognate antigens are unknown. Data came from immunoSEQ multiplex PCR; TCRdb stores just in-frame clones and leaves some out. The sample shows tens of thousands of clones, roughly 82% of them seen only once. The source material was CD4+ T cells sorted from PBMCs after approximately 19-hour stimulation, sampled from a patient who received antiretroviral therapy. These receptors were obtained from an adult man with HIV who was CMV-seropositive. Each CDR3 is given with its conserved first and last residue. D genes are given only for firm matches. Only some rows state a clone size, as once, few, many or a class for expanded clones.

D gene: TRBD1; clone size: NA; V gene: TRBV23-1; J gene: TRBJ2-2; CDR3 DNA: TGCGCCAGCAGTCCTGGACAGGGCTCGAACACCGGGGAGCTGTTTTTT; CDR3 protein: CASSPGQGSNTGELFF
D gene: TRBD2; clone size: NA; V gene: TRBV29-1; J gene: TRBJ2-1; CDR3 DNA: TGCAGCGTTTCAAGCGGGGGGGCCGGGAACAATGAGCAGTTCTTC; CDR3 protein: CSVSSGGAGNNEQFF
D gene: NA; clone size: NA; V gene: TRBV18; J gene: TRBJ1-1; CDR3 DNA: TGTGCCAGCTCACTTCTCGGATTTGGGGACACTGAAGCTTTCTTT; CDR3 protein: CASSLLGFGDTEAFF
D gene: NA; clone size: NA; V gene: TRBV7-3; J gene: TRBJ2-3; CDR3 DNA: TGTGCCAGCAGCTCCATGGTTAAAGATACGCAGTATTTT; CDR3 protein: CASSSMVKDTQYF
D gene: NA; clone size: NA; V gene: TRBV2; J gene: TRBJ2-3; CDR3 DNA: TGTGCCAGCAGTAACACAGATACGCAGTATTTT; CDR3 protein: CASSNTDTQYF
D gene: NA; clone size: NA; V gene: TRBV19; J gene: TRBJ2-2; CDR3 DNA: TGTGCCAGTAGTTCAGGACAGTACACCGGGGAGCTGTTTTTT; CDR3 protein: CASSSGQYTGELFF
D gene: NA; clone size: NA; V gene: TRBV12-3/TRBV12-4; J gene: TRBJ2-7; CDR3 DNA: TGTGCCAGCAGTTTAAACATTCCCGCAGAGCAGTACTTC; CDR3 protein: CASSLNIPAEQYF
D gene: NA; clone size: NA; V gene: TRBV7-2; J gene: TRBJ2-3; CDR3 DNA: TGTGCCAGCAGCTTAGCGCGGGTCGGGGGACGGCGGACAGATACGCAGTATTTT; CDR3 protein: CASSLARVGGRRTDTQYF
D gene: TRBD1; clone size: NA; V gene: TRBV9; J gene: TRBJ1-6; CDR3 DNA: TGTGCCAGCAGCGTAGCCCCGGGACAGACCAATTCACCCCTCCACTTT; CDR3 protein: CASSVAPGQTNSPLHF
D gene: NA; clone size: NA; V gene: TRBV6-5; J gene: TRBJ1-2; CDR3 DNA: TGTGCCAGCATCCCCGGCGGTCTCTATGGCTACACCTTC; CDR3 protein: CASIPGGLYGYTF
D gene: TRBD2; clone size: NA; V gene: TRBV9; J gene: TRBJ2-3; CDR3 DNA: TGTGCCAGCAACATATTAGCGGGCCCCTACACAGATACGCAGTATTTT; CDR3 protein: CASNILAGPYTDTQYF
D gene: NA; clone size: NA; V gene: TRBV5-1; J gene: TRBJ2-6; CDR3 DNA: TGCGCCAGCAGCCGGGGGCCTTCCGCCTCTGGGGCCAACGTCCTGACTTTC; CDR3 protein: CASSRGPSASGANVLTF
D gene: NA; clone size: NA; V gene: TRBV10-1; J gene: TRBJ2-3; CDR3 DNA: TGCGCCAGCAGTGAACCTTTACAGGGAGATACGCAGTATTTT; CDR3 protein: CASSEPLQGDTQYF
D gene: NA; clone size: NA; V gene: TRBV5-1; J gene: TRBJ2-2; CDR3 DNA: TGCGCCAGCCAGCTATTGGACAACACCGGGGAGCTGTTTTTT; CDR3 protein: CASQLLDNTGELFF
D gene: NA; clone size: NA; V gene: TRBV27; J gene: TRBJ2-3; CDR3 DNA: TGTGCCAGCAAGACTGGCAGGATCACAGATACGCAGTATTTT; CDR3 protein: CASKTGRITDTQYF
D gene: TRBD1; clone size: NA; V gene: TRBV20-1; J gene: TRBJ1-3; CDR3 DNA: TGCAGTGCTAGTCCTAGCCCCGGACAGGGGCGATCCTCTGGAAACACCATATATTTT; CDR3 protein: CSASPSPGQGRSSGNTIYF
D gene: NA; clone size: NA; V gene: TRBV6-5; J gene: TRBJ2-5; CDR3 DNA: TGTGCCACGGGGGGGACAGACCAAGAGACCCAGTACTTC; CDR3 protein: CATGGTDQETQYF
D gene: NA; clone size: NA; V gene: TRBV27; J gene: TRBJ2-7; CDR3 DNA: TGTGCCAGCAAAGGTCACCCCAACGAGCAGTACTTC; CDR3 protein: CASKGHPNEQYF
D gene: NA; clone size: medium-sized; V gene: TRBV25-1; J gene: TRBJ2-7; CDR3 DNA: TGTGCCAGCTCGCCGTCCCGCTCCTACGAGCAGTACTTC; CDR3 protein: CASSPSRSYEQYF
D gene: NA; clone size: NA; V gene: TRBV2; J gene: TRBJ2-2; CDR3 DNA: TGTGCCTGCAGGGGTTCCCCCGGGGAGCTGTTTTTT; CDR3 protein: CACRGSPGELFF
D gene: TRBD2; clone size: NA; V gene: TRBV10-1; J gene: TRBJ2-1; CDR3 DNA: TGCGCCAGCAGTGAGTCCCAGCGGGGGAACAATGAGCAGTTCTTC; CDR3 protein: CASSESQRGNNEQFF
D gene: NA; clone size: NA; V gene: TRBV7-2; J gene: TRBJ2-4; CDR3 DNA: TGTGCCAGCAGCCCCCCCGGGGCAGGGAAAGTGGTTCAGTACTTC; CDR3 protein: CASSPPGAGKVVQYF
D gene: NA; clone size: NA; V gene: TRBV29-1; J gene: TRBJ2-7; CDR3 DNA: TGCAGCGTCGGGGACGGGGCCTACGAGCAGTACTTC; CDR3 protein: CSVGDGAYEQYF
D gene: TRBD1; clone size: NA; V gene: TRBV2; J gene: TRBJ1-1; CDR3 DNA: TGTGCCACCAGAGGACAGGGGGCGATCACTGAAGCTTTCTTT; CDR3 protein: CATRGQGAITEAFF
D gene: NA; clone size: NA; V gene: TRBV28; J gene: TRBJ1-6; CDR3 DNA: TGTGCCAGCAGTTTTCAGTCCTGGAATTTTTCACCCCTCCACTTT; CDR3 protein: CASSFQSWNFSPLHF
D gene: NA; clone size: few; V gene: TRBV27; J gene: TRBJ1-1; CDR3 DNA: TGTGCCAGCAACCCACTGGGGGCGGACACTGAAGCTTTCTTT; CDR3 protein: CASNPLGADTEAFF
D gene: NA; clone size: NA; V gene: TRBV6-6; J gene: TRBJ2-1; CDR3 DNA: TGTGCCAGCAGTCAGCGAGGGGCAAGCGCTACAATGCCAAATGAGCAGTTCTTC; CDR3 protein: CASSQRGASATMPNEQFF
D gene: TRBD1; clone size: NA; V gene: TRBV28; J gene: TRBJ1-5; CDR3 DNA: TGTGCCAGCATCTACAGGGGGCTACAGCCCCAGCATTTT; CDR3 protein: CASIYRGLQPQHF
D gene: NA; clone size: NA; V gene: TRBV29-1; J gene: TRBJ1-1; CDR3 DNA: TGCAGCGCCGGACAGCCGCACGCTGAAGCTTTCTTT; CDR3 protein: CSAGQPHAEAFF
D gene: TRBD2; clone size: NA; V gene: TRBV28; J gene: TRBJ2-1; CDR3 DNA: TGTGCCAGCAGTTTACTAAGCGGGGGGGCAGACAATGAGCAGTTCTTC; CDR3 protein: CASSLLSGGADNEQFF
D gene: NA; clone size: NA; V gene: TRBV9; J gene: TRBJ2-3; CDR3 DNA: TGTGCCAGCAGCCCCGCGTGGGGTCAGACAGATACGCAGTATTTT; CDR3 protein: CASSPAWGQTDTQYF
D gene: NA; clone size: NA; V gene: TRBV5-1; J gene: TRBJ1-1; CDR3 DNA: TGCGCCAGCAGGCATAACGAGGGTGGCACTGAAGCTTTCTTT; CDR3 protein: CASRHNEGGTEAFF
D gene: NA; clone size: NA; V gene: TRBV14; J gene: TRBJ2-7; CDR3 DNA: TGTGCCAGCAGCCCCGGACAAGCGCCCTCCTACGAGCAGTACTTC; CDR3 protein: CASSPGQAPSYEQYF
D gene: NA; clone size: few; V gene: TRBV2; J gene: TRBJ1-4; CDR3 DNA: TGTGCCAGCACTCGGGGGCGGTCTAATGAAAAACTGTTTTTT; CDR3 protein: CASTRGRSNEKLFF
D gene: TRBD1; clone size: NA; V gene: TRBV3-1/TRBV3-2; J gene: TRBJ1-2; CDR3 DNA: TGTGCCAGCAGCTTGGGACAGGTTAACTATGGCTACACCTTC; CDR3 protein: CASSLGQVNYGYTF
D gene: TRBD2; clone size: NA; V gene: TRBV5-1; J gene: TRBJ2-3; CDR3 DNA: TGCGCCAGCAGCCTACTAGCGGGGGGGCTTAGCACAGATACGCAGTATTTT; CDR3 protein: CASSLLAGGLSTDTQYF
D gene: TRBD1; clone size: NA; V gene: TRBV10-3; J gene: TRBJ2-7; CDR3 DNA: TGTGCCATCAGTGAACCGGGACAGGGCAGCTCCTACGAGCAGTACTTC; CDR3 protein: CAISEPGQGSSYEQYF
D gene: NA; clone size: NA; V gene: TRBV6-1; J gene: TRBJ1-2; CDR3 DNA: TGTGCCAGCAGTGAAGCCGGGGGGCGGAGTTATTGGTCTGGCTACACCTTC; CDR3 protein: CASSEAGGRSYWSGYTF
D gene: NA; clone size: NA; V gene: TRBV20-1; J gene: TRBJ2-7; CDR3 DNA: TGCAGTGCAAGTCCCCTCGAGCAGTACTTC; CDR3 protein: CSASPLEQYF
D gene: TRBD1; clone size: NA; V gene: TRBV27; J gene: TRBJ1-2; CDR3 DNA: TGTGCCAGCAGTTGGGACAGGTTCTATGGCTACACCTTC; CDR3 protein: CASSWDRFYGYTF
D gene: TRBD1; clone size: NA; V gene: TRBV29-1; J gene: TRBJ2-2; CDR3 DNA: TGCAGCGCTAGGACAGGGGTGACCACCGGGGAGCTGTTTTTT; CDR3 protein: CSARTGVTTGELFF
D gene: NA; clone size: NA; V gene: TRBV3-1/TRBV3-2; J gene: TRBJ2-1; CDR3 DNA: TGTGCCAGCAGCCGGCGGGAAAATGAGCAGTTCTTC; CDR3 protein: CASSRRENEQFF